This TCR beta chain was identified during a study of identical twins. The CDR3 totals 15 residues. The V end was cut by 0 bases, the J end by 6 bases, with 12 bases between. Per germline, CDR1 SGHTA and CDR2 FQGNSA. Using its own MiXCR run on the 5' RACE reads, TCRdb lists one record per CDR3 protein. This sample has some 1,700,000 distinct CDR3 sequences, with about 32% found just once. Sequencing was performed on cord blood. The J gene is TRBJ1-5, the V gene TRBV7-2, with D possibly being TRBD1 (6 bases). The receptor was derived from a newborn girl in good health. CDR3 nucleotides: TGTGCCAGCAGCTTAGCGATTGCAGGGGTTCAGCCCCAGCATTTT. Translating gives CASSLAIAGVQPQHF.